Shown below are 30 T cell receptor beta chains from a single sample sequenced in a study of blood T cell repertoires in COVID-19. Clones were read by immunoSEQ multiplex PCR, and TCRdb kept only the in-frame ones, dropping some. Among about 180,000 clones listed, roughly 80% were seen once. Material for sequencing was peripheral blood. The source of these receptors is a human donor in a cohort sampled during active COVID-19.

The chain recombines TRBV3-1 (or the pseudogene TRBV3-2) with TRBJ2-5; 7 nucleotides align to TRBD1. Germline values: CDR1 LGHDT, CDR2 YNNKEL (reference sequence). CDR3 size: 14 residues. After removal of 1 base from V and 4 bases from J, the junction contained 3 bases not matched to a gene. The DNA for the CDR3 is TGTGCCAGCAGCCAAGCTGGGGACAGAGAGACCCAGTACTTC. It encodes CASSQAGDRETQYF.

The chain employs TRBV18 and TRBJ2-7, with 13 bases fitting TRBD2. The CDR3 totals 15 residues. Germline values: CDR1 KGHSH, CDR2 LQKENI. Losses at the gene ends were 4 bases for V and 6 bases for J; bases not matched to a gene: 6. This CDR3 is CASSRGLAGPLEQYF. The CDR3 region has the DNA TGTGCCAGCTCACGGGGACTAGCGGGGCCTCTCGAGCAGTACTTC.

The chain recombines TRBV11-2 with TRBJ2-1; D is undetermined. V was shortened by 6 bases and J by 1 base, with 13 bases between the two germline ends. There are 15 residues in the CDR3. The V gene's germline CDR1 is SGHAT and CDR2 FQNNGV. The CDR3 protein is CASRTRRESYNEQFF. In DNA, the CDR3 is TGTGCCAGCAGAACCAGGCGAGAGTCCTACAATGAGCAGTTCTTC.

The chain has TRBV27 and TRBJ2-2; D is perhaps TRBD2 (5 bases). The CDR3 length is 12 residues. Germline V gene data show CDR1 as MNHEY and CDR2 as SMNVEV (reference sequence). The germline V and J ends were trimmed by 7 bases and 5 bases, with 8 bases remaining between them. The DNA of the CDR3 is TGTGCCAGCAACAGAGGGACCGGGGAGCTGTTTTTT. Its translation is CASNRGTGELFF.

This clone was observed a handful of times. V is TRBV2 and J is TRBJ2-7; 7 positions match TRBD2. The germline V gene encodes CDR1 SNHLY and CDR2 FYNNEI. The CDR3 runs 14 residues. With 7 bases clipped from V and 6 bases from J, the junction kept 12 bases outside the gene matches. This chain's CDR3 is CASKEDGGMSEQYF. The CDR3 region has the DNA TGTGCCAGCAAAGAGGACGGGGGGATGAGCGAGCAGTACTTC.

This chain joins TRBV30 and TRBJ1-5; 7 bases line up with TRBD1. The CDR3 is 14 amino acids. The V and J ends lost 5 bases and 2 bases, in that order; junction bases with no gene match: 6. Germline CDR1 GTSNPN, CDR2 SVGIG (reference sequence). This chain's CDR3 is CAWDQGVGNQPQHF. In DNA form, the CDR3 reads TGTGCCTGGGATCAGGGGGTGGGCAATCAGCCCCAGCATTTT.

The chain recombines TRBV25-1 with TRBJ1-6, with D unresolved. In germline, CDR1 is MGHDK, CDR2 SYGVNS. The germline V and J ends were trimmed by 7 bases and 6 bases, with 16 bases remaining between them. The CDR3 totals 15 residues. The CDR3 loop is CASIPSGGSNSPLHF. In DNA, the CDR3 is TGTGCCAGCATCCCCTCCGGCGGCTCTAATTCACCCCTCCACTTT.

V is TRBV12-3 or TRBV12-4 and J is TRBJ2-1, with 8 nucleotides matching TRBD1. The length of the CDR3 is 12 residues. V trimming: 6 bases; J trimming: 12 bases; junction bases outside the gene matches: 7. The CDR3 DNA reads as TGTGCCAGCAGCACAGGGGGTGTTGGGCAGTTCTTC. Translating it yields CASSTGGVGQFF.

The rearrangement joins TRBV29-1 to TRBJ1-4; weak D call: TRBD1 (5 bases). The CDR3 has 13 amino acids. Deletions cut 4 bases from V and 7 bases from J, with 13 bases between. Germline V gives CDR1 SQVTM, CDR2 ANQGSEA. Here the CDR3 reads CSVAGVGGEKLFF. In DNA form, the CDR3 reads TGCAGCGTTGCGGGGGTTGGAGGTGAAAAACTGTTTTTT.

The J gene is TRBJ2-5, the V gene TRBV5-4; D is unresolved. CDR3 length: 11 amino acids. Germline V lookup: CDR1 SGHNT, CDR2 YYREEE (reference sequence). V lost 2 bases and J 5 bases, leaving 4 bases between the germline ends. CDR3 amino acids: CASSFQETQYF. The CDR3 DNA follows: TGTGCCAGCAGCTTTCAGGAGACCCAGTACTTC.

The chain recombines TRBV7-3 with TRBJ2-1; 10 bases fit TRBD2. This CDR3 spans 16 amino acids. Germline V CDR1 and CDR2: SGHTA, FQGTGA. V was clipped by 5 bases and J by 8 bases; unmatched bases: 12. This chain's CDR3 is CASSPQPGLAIHEQFF. Here the CDR3 DNA reads TGTGCCAGCAGCCCACAGCCGGGACTAGCGATCCATGAGCAGTTCTTC.

The chain combines TRBV9 with TRBJ1-2; D ambiguous. Germline CDR1 reads SGDLS; CDR2 reads YYNGEE. This CDR3 region has 15 residues. With 1 base removed from V and 0 bases from J, the gap between germline ends came to 10 bases. CDR3 loop: CASSVNLGANYGYTF. CDR3 sequence (DNA): TGTGCCAGCAGCGTAAATCTCGGGGCTAACTATGGCTACACCTTC.

This chain connects TRBV5-4 to TRBJ1-2; the match to TRBD1 covers 7 bases. The V gene's germline CDR1 is SGHNT and CDR2 YYREEE (reference sequence). V lost 4 bases and J lost 0; bases outside the gene matches: 12. The CDR3 spans 17 residues. CDR3 nucleotides: TGTGCCAGCAGCATGAAATCACAGGGGCGAGCTAACTATGGCTACACCTTC. It encodes CASSMKSQGRANYGYTF.

This chain uses TRBV6-6 with TRBJ2-3; 7 bases map to TRBD1. CDR3 size: 12 residues. Germline assignment: CDR1 MNHNY and CDR2 SVGAGI (reference sequence). Trimming cost V 6 bases and J 9 bases; bases outside gene matches: 6. The chain's CDR3 is CASREGDSTQYF. CDR3 DNA: TGTGCCAGCAGAGAGGGGGACAGCACGCAGTATTTT.

The rearrangement uses TRBV4-1 and TRBJ1-5; TRBD1 matches 7 bases. Germline assignment: CDR1 MGHRA and CDR2 YSYEKL. The CDR3 runs to 15 residues. Trimming took 1 base from V and 6 from J; bases not matched to a gene: 6. CDR3 bases: TGCGCCAGCAGCCAAGTTACAGGGGCGGGTCAGCCCCAGCATTTT. This translates into CASSQVTGAGQPQHF.

This chain joins TRBV5-8 and TRBJ1-5, with TRBD1 matching over 7 bases. CDR1 and CDR2 (germline): SGHTS, YDEGEE. J gave up 1 base and V 1 base, and 2 bases lay outside the gene matches. The CDR3 is 15 amino acids. CDR3 amino acids: CASSLRGRSNQPQHF. The CDR3 DNA sequence: TGTGCCAGCAGCTTGAGGGGGCGAAGCAATCAGCCCCAGCATTTT.

This clone was observed a few times. This chain uses TRBV19 with TRBJ1-5; 10 nucleotides line up with TRBD1. Looked up from germline, CDR1 is LNHDA and CDR2 is SQIVND (reference sequence). CDR3 length equals 14 residues. V shed 6 bases and J 4 bases; nucleotides not matched to a gene: 3. The CDR3 DNA reads as TGTGCCAGTAGCCGGACAGGGGGAAATCAGCCCCAGCATTTT. Its translation: CASSRTGGNQPQHF.

J is TRBJ2-3 and V is TRBV28, with 14 bases lining up with TRBD2. V shed 3 bases, J shed 8 bases, and the junction held 10 bases outside the gene matches. Germline V gene data show CDR1 as MDHEN and CDR2 as SYDVKM. There are 17 residues in the CDR3. This chain's CDR3 is CASSFPRLAGGPGTQYF. CDR3 nucleotide sequence: TGTGCCAGCAGTTTCCCCCGACTAGCGGGGGGGCCGGGTACGCAGTATTTT.

CDR3 coding DNA: TGTGCCAGTAGTATACGACAGGGGCCCCCCTACGAGCAGTACTTC. Its protein product is CASSIRQGPPYEQYF. The rearrangement links TRBV19 to TRBJ2-7, with 8 bases lining up with TRBD1. V trimming: 2 bases; J trimming: 2 bases; junction bases outside the gene matches: 5. CDR1 and CDR2 from the germline V gene are LNHDA and SQIVND (reference sequence). The CDR3 extends over 15 amino acids.

As regards this clone: It may be a read error: a sequence one base away is much more abundant. This chain links TRBV5-1 with TRBJ1-2, with a possible D match to TRBD1 (5 bases). The V end was cut by 0 bases, the J end by 6 bases, with 9 bases between. The CDR3 sequence is 13 residues long. Germline CDR1 SGHRS, CDR2 YFSETQ. CDR3 residues: CASSLGQNDGYTF. CDR3 nucleotide sequence: TGCGCCAGCAGCTTGGGACAGAACGATGGCTACACCTTC.

This chain links TRBV29-1 with TRBJ1-2; 8 nucleotides match TRBD1. V shed 4 bases and J 3 bases; nucleotides not matched to a gene: 10. CDR3 length: 15 amino acids. Germline-derived CDR1 and CDR2 are SQVTM and ANQGSEA. The CDR3 nucleotides are TGCAGCGTTGTGACAGGGGCATCAGACTACTATGGCTACACCTTC. This codes for CSVVTGASDYYGYTF.

J is TRBJ1-3 and V is TRBV30; D remains unclear. V lost 0 bases and J 3 bases, leaving 3 bases between the germline ends. There are 12 residues in the CDR3. In germline, CDR1 is GTSNPN, CDR2 SVGIG (reference sequence). The DNA for the CDR3 is TGTGCCTGGAGTGTTCGTGGAAACACCATATATTTT. Protein product: CAWSVRGNTIYF.

The chain recombines TRBV2 with TRBJ2-7; TRBD2 agrees at 13 bases. Germline V gene data show CDR1 as SNHLY and CDR2 as FYNNEI. With V trimmed by 5 bases and J by 4 bases, 5 bases remained unmatched. The CDR3 length is 15 residues. The CDR3 DNA sequence: TGTGCCAGCAGTACCCGGACTAGCGGGGGTTACGAGCAGTACTTC. It specifies CASSTRTSGGYEQYF.

Regarding this clone: The same CDR3 can be traced to other DNA sequences in this sample. This chain links TRBV12-3 or TRBV12-4 with TRBJ1-3, with D tentatively TRBD1 (5 bases). V was pared by 3 bases and J by 4 bases, with 7 bases between. The CDR3 contains 13 residues. CDR3 in DNA: TGTGCCAGCAGTTTTTCAGGGGGAAACACCATATATTTT. It translates to CASSFSGGNTIYF.

This clone was counted a single time. Here the CDR3 DNA reads TGTGCCAGAGGACAGGGAAATTCACCCCTCCACTTT. Translation gives CARGQGNSPLHF. The chain links TRBV19 to TRBJ1-6, with 8 bases aligning to TRBD1. Looked up from germline, CDR1 is LNHDA and CDR2 is SQIVND (reference sequence). The V and J ends lost 9 bases and 7 bases, in that order; junction bases with no gene match: 2. This CDR3 is 12 amino acids long.

The gene calls are TRBV7-3 and TRBJ2-1, with 12 positions matching TRBD2. The length of the CDR3 is 16 residues. Germline values: CDR1 SGHTA, CDR2 FQGTGA. With V trimmed by 4 bases and J by 5 bases, 6 bases remained unmatched. CDR3 nucleotides: TGTGCCAGCAGCTCCCCGGGACTAGCGGGTGACAATGAGCAGTTCTTC. Its protein product is CASSSPGLAGDNEQFF.

The chain has TRBV5-4 and TRBJ2-2; D is uncertain. The germline gives CDR1 SGHNT, CDR2 YYREEE (reference sequence). The V end was cut by 2 bases, the J end by 0 bases, with 14 bases between. The CDR3 length is 17 residues. CDR3 in amino acids: CASSFARLTSNTGELFF. The CDR3 region has the DNA TGTGCCAGCAGCTTTGCCCGACTGACCTCGAACACCGGGGAGCTGTTTTTT.

This clone has a single count. The genes are TRBV4-1 and TRBJ1-2; 7 nucleotides match TRBD1. From germline, CDR1 is MGHRA and CDR2 YSYEKL. V lost 0 bases, J lost 2 bases, and 6 bases stayed unmatched. This CDR3 is built from 16 residues. CDR3 bases: TGCGCCAGCAGCCAAGACTTAAGCAGGGGGAACTATGGCTACACCTTC. It specifies CASSQDLSRGNYGYTF.

Concerning this clone itself: Its ends do not fully match the called genes, so a read error is possible. This rearrangement joins TRBV7-2 to TRBJ2-5, with D maybe TRBD1 (5 bases). CDR3 length: 19 amino acids. Looked up from germline, CDR1 is SGHTA and CDR2 is FQGNSA. CDR3 coding DNA: TGTGCCAGCAGTTTAGTGGTAGACATAGGGGCGATGGGACAAGAGACCCAGTACTTC. It encodes CASSLVVDIGAMGQETQYF.

The rearrangement joins TRBV5-4 to TRBJ1-2; D is unclear. V was clipped by 2 bases and J by 5 bases, with 13 bases between them. This CDR3 has 14 amino acids. The germline V gene has CDR1 SGHNT and CDR2 YYREEE (reference sequence). CDR3 region: CASSFRGSLYGYTF. DNA of the CDR3: TGTGCCAGCAGCTTCAGAGGTTCTCTTTATGGCTACACCTTC.